These 5 T cell receptor beta chains share one sample of origin, sequenced in a study of blood T cell repertoires in COVID-19. TCRdb's copy holds only in-frame clones and misses some; the assay was immunoSEQ multiplex PCR. The table includes 300,000 to 400,000 clones, approximately 85% detected once. The source material was peripheral blood. These receptors originate from a human donor in a cohort sampled during active COVID-19.

As for this clone: It is unclear where the CDR3 begins or ends on the DNA, so no DNA is shown, and the CDR3 is as TCRdb lists it. The chain employs TRBV21-1 and TRBJ1-3; the DNA was not compared with TRBD1, the D call given in the table. TRBV21-1 corresponds to a pseudogene. The CDR3 has 19 amino acids, counting both end residues. The CDR3 is CASSKVGPASWASGNTIYF.

In the case of this clone: This same CDR3 is encoded by further DNA sequences in the sample. V usage is TRBV7-3 and J usage is TRBJ2-3, with D perhaps TRBD1 (6 bases). Per germline, CDR1 SGHTA and CDR2 FQGTGA. Trimming removed 4 bases at V and 2 bases at J, with 10 bases between. The CDR3 loop spans 14 amino acids. CDR3 nucleotide sequence: TGTGCCAGCAGCTCCCAGGGGAACACAGATACGCAGTATTTT. It is translated as CASSSQGNTDTQYF. Drawing the rest from reference TRBV7-3 and TRBJ2-3, the complete variable domain is GAGVSQTPSNKVTEKGKYVELRCDPISGHTALYWYRQSLGQGPEFLIYFQGTGAADDSGLPNDRFFAVRPEGSVSTLKIQRTERGDSAVYLCASSSQGNTDTQYFGPGTRLTVL.

CDR3 residues: CASKRGQGSDTQYF. The DNA of the CDR3 is TGTGCCAGTAAAAGGGGACAGGGCTCCGATACGCAGTATTTT. V gene TRBV6-5 combines with J gene TRBJ2-3; 9 nucleotides match TRBD1. The CDR3 runs 14 residues. Trimming at V came to 9 bases and at J to 6 bases, leaving 10 bases not matched to a gene. Germline CDR1 MNHEY, CDR2 SVGAGI.

The chain has TRBV4-1 and TRBJ1-1; D gene unclear. Trimming left V 1 base short and J 10 bases short, with 16 bases between. The CDR3 sequence is 14 residues long. The germline gives CDR1 MGHRA, CDR2 YSYEKL. The chain's CDR3 is CASSQVLKGSSAFF. As DNA, the CDR3 is TGCGCCAGCAGCCAAGTGTTGAAAGGGAGTTCAGCTTTCTTT.

V gene TRBV30 combines with J gene TRBJ1-3, with D hard to call. CDR3 length: 14 amino acids. The germline gives CDR1 GTSNPN, CDR2 SVGIG (reference sequence). The V end lost 1 base, the J end lost 3 bases, and 10 bases lay between the germline ends. CDR3 bases: TGTGCCTGGAGTGATGAGGGTCATGGAAACACCATATATTTT. This translates into CAWSDEGHGNTIYF.